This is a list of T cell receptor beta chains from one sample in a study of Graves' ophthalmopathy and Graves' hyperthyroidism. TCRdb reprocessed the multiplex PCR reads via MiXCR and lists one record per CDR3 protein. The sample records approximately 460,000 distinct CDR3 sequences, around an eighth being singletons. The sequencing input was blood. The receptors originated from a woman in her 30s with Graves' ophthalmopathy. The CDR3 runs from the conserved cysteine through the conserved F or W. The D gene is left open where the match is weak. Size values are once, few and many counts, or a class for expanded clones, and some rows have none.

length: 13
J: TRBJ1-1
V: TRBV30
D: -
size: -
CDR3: CAWSVDGFTEAFF
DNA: TGTGCCTGGAGTGTAGATGGGTTCACTGAAGCTTTCTTT

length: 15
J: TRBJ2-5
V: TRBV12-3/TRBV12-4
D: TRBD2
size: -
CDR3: CASGFTAGLQETQYF
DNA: TGTGCCAGCGGCTTTACAGCGGGGTTACAAGAGACCCAGTACTTC

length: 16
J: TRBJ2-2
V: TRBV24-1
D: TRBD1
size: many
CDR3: CATRGTGTGGTGELFF
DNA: TGTGCCACCAGGGGCACCGGGACAGGGGGCACCGGGGAGCTGTTTTTT

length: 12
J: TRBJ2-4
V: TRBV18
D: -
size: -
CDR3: CASSPGFHIQHF
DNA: TGTGCCAGCTCACCGGGGTTTCACATTCAGCACTTC

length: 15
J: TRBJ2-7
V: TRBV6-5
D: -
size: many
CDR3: CASSYGRPDNYEQYF
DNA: TGTGCCAGCAGTTACGGGCGTCCGGACAACTACGAGCAGTACTTC

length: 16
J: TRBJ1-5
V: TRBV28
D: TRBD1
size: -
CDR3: CASSLRQGAYNQPQHF
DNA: TGTGCCAGCAGTTTACGGCAGGGGGCCTACAATCAGCCCCAGCATTTT

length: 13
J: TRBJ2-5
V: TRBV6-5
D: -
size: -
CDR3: CARSSGLGETQYF
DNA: TGTGCCAGGAGTTCAGGGTTGGGGGAGACCCAGTACTTC

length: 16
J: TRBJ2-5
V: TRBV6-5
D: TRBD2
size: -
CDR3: CASSFGLAGGLETQYF
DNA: TGTGCCAGCAGTTTTGGACTAGCGGGGGGGCTTGAGACCCAGTACTTC

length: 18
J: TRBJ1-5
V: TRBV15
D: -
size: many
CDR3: CATSRVSRGTFSNQPQHF
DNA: TGTGCCACCAGCAGAGTGTCGCGGGGGACATTTAGCAATCAGCCCCAGCATTTT

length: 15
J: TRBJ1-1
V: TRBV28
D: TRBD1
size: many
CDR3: CASRPGGQPNTEAFF
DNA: TGTGCCAGCAGGCCAGGGGGACAGCCAAACACTGAAGCTTTCTTT

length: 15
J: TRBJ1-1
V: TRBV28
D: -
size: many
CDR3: CASSSSGRGGTEAFF
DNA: TGTGCCAGCAGTTCCTCGGGGAGGGGAGGGACTGAAGCTTTCTTT

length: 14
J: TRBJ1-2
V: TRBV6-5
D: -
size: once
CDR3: CASSYDSLHYGYTF
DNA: TGTGCCAGCAGTTATGACAGCCTCCACTATGGCTACACCTTC

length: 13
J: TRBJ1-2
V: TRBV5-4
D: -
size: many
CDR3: CASSLKQGYGYTF
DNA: TGTGCCAGCAGCTTGAAACAGGGCTATGGCTACACCTTC

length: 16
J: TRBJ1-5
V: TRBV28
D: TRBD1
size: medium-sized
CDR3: CASSVGQVGGNQPQHF
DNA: TGTGCCAGCAGTGTAGGACAGGTGGGGGGCAATCAGCCCCAGCATTTT

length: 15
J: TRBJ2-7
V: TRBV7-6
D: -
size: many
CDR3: CASSLVAGTAYEQYF
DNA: TGTGCCAGCAGCTTAGTCGCGGGAACTGCCTACGAGCAGTACTTC

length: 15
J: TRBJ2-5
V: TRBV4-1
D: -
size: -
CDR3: CSCSRARGVLETQYF
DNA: TGCTCCTGTAGCCGAGCTCGGGGAGTACTAGAGACCCAGTACTTC

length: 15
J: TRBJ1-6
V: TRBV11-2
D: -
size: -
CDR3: CASSLFAVNNSPLHF
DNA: TGTGCCAGCAGCCTGTTTGCGGTCAATAATTCACCCCTCCACTTT

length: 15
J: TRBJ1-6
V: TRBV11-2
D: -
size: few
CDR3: CASSVAGRDNSPLHF
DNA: TGTGCCAGCAGCGTGGCTGGGCGGGATAATTCACCCCTCCACTTT

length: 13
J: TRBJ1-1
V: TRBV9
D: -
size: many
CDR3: CASSVAGNTEAFF
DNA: TGTGCCAGCAGTGTCGCAGGGAACACTGAAGCTTTCTTT

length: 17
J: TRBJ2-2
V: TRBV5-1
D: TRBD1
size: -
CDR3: CASSLFSTGGGTGELFF
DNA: TGCGCCAGCAGCTTGTTCTCGACAGGGGGAGGAACCGGGGAGCTGTTTTTT

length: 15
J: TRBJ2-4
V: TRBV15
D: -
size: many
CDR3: CATSRERQTKNIQYF
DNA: TGTGCCACCAGCAGGGAGAGACAGACCAAAAACATTCAGTACTTC

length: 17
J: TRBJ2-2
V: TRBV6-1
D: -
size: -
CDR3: CTSSERFDRSDTGELFF
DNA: TGTACCAGCAGTGAAAGATTCGACAGATCGGACACCGGGGAGCTGTTTTTT

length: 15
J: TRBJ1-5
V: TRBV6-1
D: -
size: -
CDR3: CASSEAGRFDQPQHF
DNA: TGTGCCAGCAGTGAAGCGGGCAGGTTCGATCAGCCCCAGCATTTT

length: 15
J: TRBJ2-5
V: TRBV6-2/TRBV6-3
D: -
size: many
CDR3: CASSYEGARGETQYF
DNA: TGTGCCAGCAGTTACGAAGGGGCTAGAGGAGAGACCCAGTACTTC

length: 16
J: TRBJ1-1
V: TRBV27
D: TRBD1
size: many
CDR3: CASSLTGTDIPTEAFF
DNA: TGTGCCAGCAGTTTGACGGGGACAGACATCCCAACAGAAGCTTTCTTT

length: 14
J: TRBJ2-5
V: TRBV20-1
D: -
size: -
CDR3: CSAEVAGRGETQYF
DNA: TGCAGTGCCGAAGTGGCCGGGCGGGGAGAGACCCAGTACTTC

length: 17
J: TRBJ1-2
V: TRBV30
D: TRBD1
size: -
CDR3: CAWSPPGTGNNWAGYTF
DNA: TGTGCCTGGAGTCCCCCAGGGACAGGAAACAATTGGGCCGGCTACACCTTC

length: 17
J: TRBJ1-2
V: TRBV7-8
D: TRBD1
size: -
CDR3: CASSLVTGASFNYGYTF
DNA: TGTGCCAGCAGCTTAGTCACAGGGGCGAGTTTCAACTATGGCTACACCTTC

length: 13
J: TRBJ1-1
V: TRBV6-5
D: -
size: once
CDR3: CASSYSIGNPAFF
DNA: TGTGCCAGCAGTTACTCGATCGGGAATCCGGCTTTCTTT

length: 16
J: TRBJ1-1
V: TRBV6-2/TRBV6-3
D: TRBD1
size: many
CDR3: CASSSPIQGTNTEAFF
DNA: TGTGCCAGCAGTTCCCCGATACAGGGGACGAACACTGAAGCTTTCTTT

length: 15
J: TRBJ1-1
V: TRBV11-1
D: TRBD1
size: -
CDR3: CASSYLDRGNTEAFF
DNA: TGTGCCAGCAGCTATTTGGACAGGGGGAACACTGAAGCTTTCTTT

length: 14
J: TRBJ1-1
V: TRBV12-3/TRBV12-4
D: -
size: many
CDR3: CASSPRGGAEKAFF
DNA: TGTGCCAGCAGTCCCCGGGGGGGGGCAGAAAAAGCTTTCTTT

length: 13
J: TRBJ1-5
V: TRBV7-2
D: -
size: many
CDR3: CASSLRVNQPQHF
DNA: TGTGCCAGCAGCTTAAGGGTTAATCAGCCCCAGCATTTT

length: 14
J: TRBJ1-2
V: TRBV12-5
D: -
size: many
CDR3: CASGLGGEEFGYTF
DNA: TGTGCTAGTGGGTTGGGGGGAGAGGAGTTTGGCTACACCTTC

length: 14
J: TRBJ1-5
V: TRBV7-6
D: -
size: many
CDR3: CASSSGHHNQPQHF
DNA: TGTGCCAGCAGCTCCGGACACCACAATCAGCCCCAGCATTTT

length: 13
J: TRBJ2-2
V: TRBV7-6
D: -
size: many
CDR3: CASRPADTGELFF
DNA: TGTGCCAGCAGGCCAGCGGACACCGGGGAGCTGTTTTTT